Below are 5 T cell receptor beta chains sequenced from a single sample in a study of T cell clones after liver transplantation. TCRdb's table, derived via immunoSEQ multiplex PCR, lists solely in-frame clones and lacks some. The table lists some 70,000 clones, 80% of them singletons. The sample here was CD4+ T cells from blood, taken before liver transplant. The origin of the receptors is a human donor who received a liver transplant.

The chain is built from TRBV28 and TRBJ1-4, with TRBD1 matching over 8 bases. V lost 5 bases to trimming and J lost 6 bases; unmatched junction nucleotides: 8. There are 15 residues in the CDR3. The V gene's germline CDR1 is MDHEN and CDR2 SYDVKM. CDR3 in amino acids: CASSPHTGGDEKLFF. The CDR3 nucleotides read TGTGCCAGCAGTCCCCATACAGGGGGTGATGAAAAACTGTTTTTT.

This clone was counted a few times. The V gene is TRBV7-3, the J gene TRBJ2-1, with D maybe TRBD2 (5 bases). CDR1 is SGHTA and CDR2 is FQGTGA in the germline V gene. With 5 bases removed from V and 6 bases from J, the gap between germline ends came to 14 bases. The CDR3 runs 14 residues. The CDR3 region has the DNA TGTGCCAGCAGCCCGAATCTAGCAGGCAATGAGCAGTTCTTC. Protein product: CASSPNLAGNEQFF.

V is TRBV11-2 and J is TRBJ2-4, with a tentative D call TRBD1 (6 bases). Germline CDR1 SGHAT, CDR2 FQNNGV. The CDR3 extends over 17 amino acids. V dropped 0 bases and J dropped 1 base, with 13 bases sitting between them. Here the CDR3 DNA reads TGTGCCAGCAGCTTAGATTTGGGGGCTGGGGCCAAAAACATTCAGTACTTC. Translated: CASSLDLGAGAKNIQYF.

The V call is TRBV6-1, the J call TRBJ2-1; D call uncertain. This CDR3 is 18 amino acids long. V was clipped by 1 base and J by 0 bases, with 16 bases between them. The germline V gene encodes CDR1 MNHNS and CDR2 SASEGT. Here the CDR3 DNA reads TGTGCCAGCAGTGAAGGTGTGGTCGTTTCGAGCTCCTACAATGAGCAGTTCTTC. It yields the protein CASSEGVVVSSSYNEQFF.

This clone appeared a single time. This chain uses TRBV11-2 with TRBJ2-5, with 10 bases identical to TRBD1. This CDR3 is built from 16 residues. Per germline, CDR1 SGHAT and CDR2 FQNNGV. Trimming at V came to 5 bases and at J to 2 bases, leaving 8 bases not matched to a gene. CDR3 region: CASSPWGDRGQETQYF. The DNA of the CDR3 is TGTGCCAGCAGCCCTTGGGGGGACAGGGGACAAGAGACCCAGTACTTC.